Below are 7 T cell receptor beta chains sequenced from a single sample in a study of T cells in Graves' hyperthyroidism and ophthalmopathy. Amplified regions were TCR beta CDR3 sequences from RNA transcripts. First-round RT-PCR targeting the TCR CDR3 was performed with the HTBI primer set. Using its own MiXCR run on the multiplex PCR reads, TCRdb lists one record per CDR3 protein. The table has some 720,000 distinct CDR3 sequences, 16% seen once. Specimen: blood. The receptor set was obtained from a man between 18 and 35 years old with Graves' hyperthyroidism.

This clonotype came up many times. The chain is built from TRBV12-3 or TRBV12-4 and TRBJ1-1; D is unclear. CDR3 length: 14 residues. The V gene lost 6 bases and the J gene lost 5 bases, with 16 bases spanning the gap. The CDR3 bases are TGTGCCAGCAGCCGGTGGGGTAGATTGACTGAAGCTTTCTTT. Translated, it gives CASSRWGRLTEAFF.

V gene TRBV18 combines with J gene TRBJ1-5, with D tentatively TRBD1 (6 bases). The V end lost 4 bases, the J end lost 5 bases, and 18 bases lay between the germline ends. Germline V gene data show CDR1 as KGHSH and CDR2 as LQKENI. CDR3 length equals 16 residues. CDR3 residues: CASSRDKLGADQPQHF. CDR3 DNA: TGTGCCAGCTCACGAGATAAATTGGGGGCGGATCAGCCCCAGCATTTT.

The chain is built from TRBV4-1 and TRBJ2-1, with D perhaps matching TRBD1 or TRBD2 (6 bases each). CDR3 size: 13 residues. Germline V CDR1 and CDR2: MGHRA, YSYEKL. Trimming took off 7 bases at V and 8 bases at J, with 15 bases between the two ends. The CDR3 sequence is CASNPRGEDEQFF. The CDR3, as DNA: TGCGCCAGCAACCCAAGGGGGGAGGATGAGCAGTTCTTC.

V is TRBV29-1 and J is TRBJ2-5; 9 bases are a match to TRBD1. Per germline, CDR1 SQVTM and CDR2 ANQGSEA. The CDR3 totals 14 residues. With 6 bases clipped from V and 5 bases from J, the junction kept 10 bases outside the gene matches. The DNA of the CDR3 is TGCAGCGTGAGCCCCGGGACAGGGATGGAGACCCAGTACTTC. Its translation is CSVSPGTGMETQYF. Full variable domain (rest looked up from reference TRBV29-1 and TRBJ2-5): SAVISQKPSRDICQRGTSLTIQCQVDSQVTMMFWYRQQPGQSLTLIATANQGSEATYESGFVIDKFPISRPNLTFSTLTVSNMSPEDSSIYLCSVSPGTGMETQYFGPGTRLLVL.

This chain joins TRBV5-6 and TRBJ2-1; TRBD1 or TRBD2 may be the D gene (5 bases each). Germline assignment: CDR1 SGHDT and CDR2 YYEEEE. The CDR3 runs to 14 residues. Trimming took 4 bases from V and 8 from J, leaving 16 bases between them. CDR3: CASSHGTQADEQFF. The CDR3 DNA is TGTGCCAGCAGCCACGGGACCCAGGCCGATGAGCAGTTCTTC.

This clonotype has only a few counts. The V gene is TRBV19, the J gene TRBJ1-2; perhaps TRBD1 as D (5 bases). The V gene lost 6 bases and the J gene lost 4 bases, with 24 bases spanning the gap. Germline CDR1 LNHDA, CDR2 SQIVND (reference sequence). This CDR3 has 17 residues. The CDR3 region is CASSPVILQGGSYGYTF. The CDR3 region has the DNA TGTGCCAGTAGCCCCGTGATCCTCCAGGGAGGTAGCTATGGCTACACCTTC.

A few counts support this clonotype. CDR3 sequence (DNA): TGTGCCAGCAGTTTGACCCCGGGACAGTCTAACTATGGCTACACCTTC. Translation: CASSLTPGQSNYGYTF. V gene TRBV28 combines with J gene TRBJ1-2; 7 bases agree with TRBD1. Germline V lookup: CDR1 MDHEN, CDR2 SYDVKM. The CDR3 extends over 16 amino acids. Losses at the gene ends were 3 bases for V and 0 bases for J; bases not matched to a gene: 7.